One and the same sample provided the 3 T cell receptor beta chains below, sequenced in a study of T cell changes during pregnancy in multiple sclerosis. TCRdb keeps only in-frame clones here, not all; method: immunoSEQ multiplex PCR. The sample carries roughly 57,000 clones, roughly 94% recorded once. This sample comprised CD8+ T cells from peripheral blood mononuclear cells, obtained after pregnancy. Source of these receptors: a female donor with multiple sclerosis, enrolled in a pregnancy study.

This clone came up a few times. The V gene is TRBV5-1, the J gene TRBJ1-1; 9 bases match TRBD1. The CDR3 extends over 15 amino acids. After removal of 3 bases from V and 2 bases from J, the junction contained 5 bases not matched to a gene. The V gene's germline CDR1 is SGHRS and CDR2 YFSETQ. CDR3 coding DNA: TGCGCCAGCAGCTCGGAGACAGGGGGAAACACTGAAGCTTTCTTT. The encoded protein is CASSSETGGNTEAFF.

V is TRBV27 and J is TRBJ2-7; 7 positions match TRBD2. This CDR3 comprises 13 residues. The V gene end was trimmed by 5 bases and the J gene end by 2 bases; junction bases not matched to a gene: 3. The germline CDR1 and CDR2 sequences are MNHEY and SMNVEV (reference sequence). DNA for the CDR3: TGTGCCAGCAGTCCTAGCGGCCCCTACGAGCAGTACTTC. This translates into CASSPSGPYEQYF.

The rearrangement joins TRBV10-3 to TRBJ2-5, with 13 bases fitting TRBD2. CDR1 is ENHRY, CDR2 SYGVKD, per germline. This CDR3 contains 20 residues. Trimming took 3 bases from V and 5 from J; bases not matched to a gene: 18. CDR3 DNA sequence: TGTGCCATCAGTGACCCAACCGGACTAGCGGGAGTCGGATCCGGGGAGACCCAGTACTTC. Translated: CAISDPTGLAGVGSGETQYF.